This TCR beta chain was profiled in a study of blood T cell repertoires in COVID-19. As for the study in general: Acute-phase and convalescent COVID-19 samples originated in the United States, Italy and Spain. The cDNA or gDNA used as material had been derived from T cells, B-cell-depleted T cells, or PBMCs.

Germline-derived CDR1 and CDR2 are MDHEN and SYDVKM. V shed 5 bases, J shed 6 bases, and the junction held 15 bases outside the gene matches. CDR3 size: 17 residues. As handled by the study authors: Quantification of nucleated cells was approximated via reference gene primer amplification. Sequenced by immunoSEQ multiplex PCR; TCRdb stores in-frame clones only, minus some. D and trimming were read from the DNA, whereas the V and J calls and clone size are those reported in that table. The sample lists roughly 300,000 clones; around 87% were seen once. The source of this sequence is a woman aged 45-59 years who had recovered from COVID-19. Specimen: peripheral blood. The J gene is TRBJ1-5, the V gene TRBV28, with 8 bases matching TRBD1. This CDR3 is CASSRQGYGGYGQPQHF. The CDR3 DNA sequence: TGTGCCAGCAGTCGACAGGGGTACGGGGGGTATGGTCAGCCCCAGCATTTT.